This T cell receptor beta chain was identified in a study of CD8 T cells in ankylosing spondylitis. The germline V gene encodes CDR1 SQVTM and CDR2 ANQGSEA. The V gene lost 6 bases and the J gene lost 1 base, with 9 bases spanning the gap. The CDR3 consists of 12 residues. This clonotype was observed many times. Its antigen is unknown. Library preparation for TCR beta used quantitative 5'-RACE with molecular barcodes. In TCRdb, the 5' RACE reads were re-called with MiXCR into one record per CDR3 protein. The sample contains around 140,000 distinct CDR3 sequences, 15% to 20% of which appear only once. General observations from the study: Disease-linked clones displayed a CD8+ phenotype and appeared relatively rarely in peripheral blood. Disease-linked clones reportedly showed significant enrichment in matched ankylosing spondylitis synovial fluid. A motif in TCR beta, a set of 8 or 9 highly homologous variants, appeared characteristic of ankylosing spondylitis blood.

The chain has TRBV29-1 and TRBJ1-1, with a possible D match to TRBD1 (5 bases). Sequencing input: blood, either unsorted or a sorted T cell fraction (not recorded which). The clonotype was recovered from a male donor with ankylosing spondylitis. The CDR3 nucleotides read TGCAGCGTCCTTGGGGGGAACACTGAAGCTTTCTTT. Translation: CSVLGGNTEAFF.